The sequence of this TCR beta chain was determined in a study of T-cell memory formation after mild COVID-19. Study context: TCR clusters were mostly donor specific. Study findings and constraints: What remained unconfirmed was the SARS-CoV-2 specificity of second-wave clones peaking on day 37.

TCRdb re-called the 5' RACE reads through MiXCR, storing one row per CDR3 protein. The data show about 390,000 distinct CDR3 sequences, with approximately 15% seen just once and 20% to 25% held by the top ten. V lost 2 bases and J lost 4, with 9 bases in between. The CDR3 has 14 residues. CDR1 is MGHDK, CDR2 SYGVNS, per germline. Comments on this clonotype: What it binds is unknown.

Sequencing input: PBMCs or a T cell subset sorted from them (not recorded which). The rearrangement links TRBV25-1 to TRBJ2-1; the D gene is possibly TRBD1 (6 bases). This sequence originates from a man younger than 35 who had mild COVID-19 (a few samples of this study predate the infection). Cell type and time point are not known. Here the CDR3 DNA reads TGTGCCAGCAGTGAAAAGACAGGATACAATGAGCAGTTCTTC. Residues: CASSEKTGYNEQFF.